This T cell receptor (delta chain) was recorded in a study of fetal and pediatric gammadelta thymocytes (dated by TCRdb to the early 2020s). For the wider study: The bulk gammadelta thymocyte repertoires combined previously published and newly generated, unpublished data and were used to strengthen a single-cell study of gammadelta thymocyte development. A total of approximately ten subjects, comprising 3 fetal thymus donors and 7 pediatric thymus donors, were covered by the bulk gammadelta thymocyte repertoire set. The bulk gammadelta thymocyte repertoires combined unpublished data with previously published data (refs 27,28). Bulk TCR repertoire data were added to increase subject numbers and strengthen the CDR3 publicity analysis.

This clone came up a few times. What antigen it recognizes has not been identified. This likely traces to a read error, being one base from a far larger clone. Relative to germline, V is missing 1 base and J is missing 1 base, with 9 bases of the junction outside any gene match. The CDR3 runs 18 residues from the cysteine to the phenylalanine. Only CDR3 DNA is held: 54 bases, read in frame from base 1. The germline V gene sets CDR1 to TSWWSYY and CDR2 to QGS. Fetal thymuses were obtained from elective pregnancy terminations performed in Singapore for socio-psychological reasons at about 14 to 22 weeks estimated gestational age. All fetuses were assessed as structurally normal by ultrasound before termination and by gross morphological examination after termination. Thymocytes were stained with Zombie NIR viability dye plus antibodies to CD3 (UCHT1), TCRgammadelta (11F2), TCRVgamma9 (IMMU360) and TCRVdelta2 (IMMU389). From human fetal and pediatric thymuses, sorted Vgamma9Vdelta2 and nonVgamma9Vdelta2 gammadelta thymocytes were used to generate bulk TRD and TRG CDR3 repertoires separately. Thymic cell suspensions were prepared from fetal and post-natal thymuses as described previously. NonVgamma9Vdelta2 thymocytes were sorted as CD3+ gammadeltaTCR+ cells that did not have the Vgamma9+Vdelta2+ phenotype. A FACS Aria III cell sorter (BD Biosciences) was used to carry out the cell sorting.

The sequencer was an Illumina MiSeq. The original pipeline was this. For publicity analysis, the Vgamma9Vdelta2 and nonVgamma9Vdelta2 bulk CDR3 files of each subject were merged into one combined repertoire per subject. Using base R and dplyr, CDR3 publicity was scored on a scale from 0 to 19 by checking each amino acid sequence across 9 single-cell datasets and under 11 bulk repertoires. In TCRdb, clones were called once more from the public reads by CATT, and rows of identical DNA were later combined. TCRdb, not the authors, supplied the V and J calls. Here the sample has hundreds of delta-chain clones; approximately 18% occur a single time. The ten biggest clones cover about a sixth of the sample. Study-wide findings and limitations: Compared with post-natal repertoires, fetal gammadelta thymocyte repertoires had previously been reported to be enriched for TRDV2, TRGV8 and TRGV9 usage, low N additions and public CDR3s.

Recombination joined TRDV1 with TRDJ2, with 7 bases matching TRDD3. The sequenced sample consisted of non-Vgamma9Vdelta2 gamma-delta T cells from the thymus. This sample's cell subset or site label indicates: CD3+gammadeltaTCR+ thymocytes not co-expressing Vgamma9 and Vdelta2. The sequence was obtained from a human fetus. The CDR3 region: CALGERSTGDFLTAQLFF. The DNA sequence is as follows: TGTGCTCTTGGGGAACGAAGTACTGGGGATTTTTTGACAGCACAACTCTTCTTT.